This entry is about one TCR beta chain. The data belong to a study of blood T cell repertoires in COVID-19. Study-level information: The United States, Italy and Spain were the sources of the acute and convalescent COVID-19 samples. Sources were T cells, B-cell-depleted T cells, or PBMCs; the material itself was cDNA or gDNA.

Authors' data handling: Researchers report that nucleated cell counts were estimated from reference gene primer amplification. Measured with immunoSEQ multiplex PCR; TCRdb has only the in-frame clones, and not every one. That table supplies the V and J calls and clone size; D and trimming were determined from the DNA. The table shows about 240,000 clones, with about nine tenths occurring only once. The source material was peripheral blood. This receptor was identified in a man aged 55 to 70 who had recovered from COVID-19.

CDR3 in amino acids: CASSIRGGEQYF. The CDR3 bases are TGTGCCAGCAGTATCAGGGGTGGCGAGCAGTACTTC. The chain has TRBV6-5 and TRBJ2-7, with D maybe TRBD1 (6 bases). V was cut by 5 bases and J by 6 bases, with 11 bases left in between. The CDR3 totals 12 residues. Germline loops: CDR1 MNHEY, CDR2 SVGAGI.